This TCR beta chain came from a study of post-analysis software for immune sequencing data. General study results and limits: Relative to controls, patients had about five TRBV segments at higher frequency, with TRBV5-6, TRBV5-1 and TRBV20-1 among these. Among multiple sclerosis patients, normalized Chao1 diversity was significantly below that of controls.

In the case of this clonotype: Its antigen is still unknown.

Prepared TCR beta cDNA libraries contained unique molecular identifiers. Via MiXCR, TCRdb re-called the PCR reads, giving one row per CDR3 protein. The data contain approximately 630,000 distinct CDR3 sequences, more than 50% of them singletons. Germline lookup yields CDR1 SGHRS and CDR2 YFSETQ. V was cut by 1 base and J by 5 bases, with 13 bases left in between. The CDR3 contains 15 residues. Specimen: blood. The chain combines TRBV5-1 with TRBJ2-1; a possible D gene is TRBD2 (6 bases). The sequence was collected from a girl aged 2 to 10 with multiple sclerosis. CDR3 coding DNA: TGCGCCAGCAGCTTGTGGTCGGGACTCAACAATGAGCAGTTCTTC. As protein: CASSLWSGLNNEQFF.